This TCR beta chain is from a study of cytotoxic CD8 clonotypes in ibrutinib-treated CLL. Study summary: Partial responders 24, complete 2; around twelve progressed and some 14 stayed in remission by median about 5.5 years. General study results and limits: Pretreatment clonality was elevated relative to age-matched healthy donors and paralleled circulating CD8+ T-cell counts. Sampling schedules were unmatched across sustained-remission and progressing patients.

Regarding this clone: The antigen remains unidentified.

Sequenced by immunoSEQ multiplex PCR; TCRdb stores in-frame clones only, minus some. The sample lists approximately 150,000 clones; roughly four fifths were seen once. The starting material was PBMCs, obtained after 24 months of ibrutinib treatment. The source is a human donor with chronic lymphocytic leukemia.

CDR3 in DNA: TGTGCCAGTAGCCTGTTAGGGGCCAACGTCCTGACTTTC. Translation gives CASSLLGANVLTF. This chain connects TRBV19 to TRBJ2-6, with D hard to call. Germline-derived CDR1 and CDR2 are LNHDA and SQIVND (reference sequence). CDR3 length equals 13 residues. V was pared by 6 bases and J by 4 bases, with 7 bases between.